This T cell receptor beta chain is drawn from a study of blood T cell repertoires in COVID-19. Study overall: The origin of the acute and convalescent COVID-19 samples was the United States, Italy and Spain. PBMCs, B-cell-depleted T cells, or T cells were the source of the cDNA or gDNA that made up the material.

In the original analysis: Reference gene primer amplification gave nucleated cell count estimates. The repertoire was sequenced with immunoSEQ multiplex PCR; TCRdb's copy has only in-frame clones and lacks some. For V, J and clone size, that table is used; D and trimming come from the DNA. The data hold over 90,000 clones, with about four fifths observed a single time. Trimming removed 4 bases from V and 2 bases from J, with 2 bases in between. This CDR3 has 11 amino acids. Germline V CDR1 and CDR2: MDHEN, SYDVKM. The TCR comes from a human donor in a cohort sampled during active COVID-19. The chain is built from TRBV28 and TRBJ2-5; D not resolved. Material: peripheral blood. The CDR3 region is CASSSQETQYF. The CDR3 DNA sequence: TGTGCCAGCAGTTCACAAGAGACCCAGTACTTC.